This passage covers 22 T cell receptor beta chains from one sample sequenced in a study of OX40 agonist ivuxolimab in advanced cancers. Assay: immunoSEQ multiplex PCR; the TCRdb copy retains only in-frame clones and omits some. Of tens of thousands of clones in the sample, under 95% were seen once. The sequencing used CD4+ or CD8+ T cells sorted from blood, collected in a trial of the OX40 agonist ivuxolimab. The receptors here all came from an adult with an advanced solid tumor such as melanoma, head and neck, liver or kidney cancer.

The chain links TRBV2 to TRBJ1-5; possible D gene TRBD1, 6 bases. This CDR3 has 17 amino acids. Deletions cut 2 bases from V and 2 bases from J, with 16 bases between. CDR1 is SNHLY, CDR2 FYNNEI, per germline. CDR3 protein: CASSEPRGGTGNQPQHF. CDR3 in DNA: TGTGCCAGCAGTGAACCTAGGGGGGGAACGGGCAATCAGCCCCAGCATTTT.

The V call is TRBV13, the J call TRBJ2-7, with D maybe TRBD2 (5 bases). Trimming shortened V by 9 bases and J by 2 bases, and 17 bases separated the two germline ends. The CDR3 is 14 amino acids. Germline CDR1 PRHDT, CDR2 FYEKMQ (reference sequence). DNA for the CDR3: TGTGCCAGTGAGGAACGGGAATCGGCCTACGAGCAGTACTTC. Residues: CASEERESAYEQYF.

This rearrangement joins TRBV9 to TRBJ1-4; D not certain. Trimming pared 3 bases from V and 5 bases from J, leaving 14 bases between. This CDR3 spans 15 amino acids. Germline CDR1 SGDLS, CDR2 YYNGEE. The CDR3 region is CASSEAGVGNEKLFF. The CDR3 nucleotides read TGTGCCAGCAGCGAGGCAGGAGTAGGGAATGAAAAACTGTTTTTT. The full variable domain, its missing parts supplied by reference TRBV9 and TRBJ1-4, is DSGVTQTPKHLITATGQRVTLRCSPRSGDLSVYWYQQSLDQGLQFLIQYYNGEERAKGNILERFSAQQFPDLHSELNLSSLELGDSALYFCASSEAGVGNEKLFFGSGTQLSVL.

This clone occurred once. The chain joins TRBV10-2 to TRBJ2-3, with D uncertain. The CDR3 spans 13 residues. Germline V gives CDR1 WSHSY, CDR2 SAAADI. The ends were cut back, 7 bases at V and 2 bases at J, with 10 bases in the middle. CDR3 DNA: TGCGCCAGCAACTTTTTCGCCACAGATACGCAGTATTTT. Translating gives CASNFFATDTQYF.

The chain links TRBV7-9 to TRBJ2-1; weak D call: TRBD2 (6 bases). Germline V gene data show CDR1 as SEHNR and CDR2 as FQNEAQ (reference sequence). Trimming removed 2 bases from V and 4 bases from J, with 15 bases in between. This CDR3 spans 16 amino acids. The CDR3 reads CASSLYPGLGYNEQFF. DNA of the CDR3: TGTGCCAGCAGCTTATATCCGGGACTTGGTTACAATGAGCAGTTCTTC.

The CDR3 loop reads CATSRDRGRYQPQHF. The CDR3, as DNA: TGTGCCACCAGCAGAGATCGCGGCAGATATCAGCCCCAGCATTTT. J is TRBJ1-5 and V is TRBV15; D gene ambiguous. The CDR3 consists of 15 residues. CDR1 is LNHNV, CDR2 YYDKDF, per germline (reference sequence). V was trimmed by 0 bases and J by 5 bases, leaving 11 bases between them.

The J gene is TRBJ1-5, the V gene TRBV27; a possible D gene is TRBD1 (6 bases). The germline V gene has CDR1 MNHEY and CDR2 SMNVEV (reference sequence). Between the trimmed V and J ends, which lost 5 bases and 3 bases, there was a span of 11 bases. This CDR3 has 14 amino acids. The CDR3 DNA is TGTGCCAGCAGTCTACAGGGACACAATCAGCCCCAGCATTTT. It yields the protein CASSLQGHNQPQHF.

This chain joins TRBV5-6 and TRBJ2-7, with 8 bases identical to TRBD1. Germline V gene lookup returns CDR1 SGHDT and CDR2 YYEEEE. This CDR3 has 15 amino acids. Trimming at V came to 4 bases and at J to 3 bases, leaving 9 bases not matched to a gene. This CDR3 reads CASSLGTGAFYEQYF. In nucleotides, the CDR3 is TGTGCCAGCAGCCTTGGGACAGGAGCATTCTACGAGCAGTACTTC. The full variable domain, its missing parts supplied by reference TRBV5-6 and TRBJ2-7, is DAGVTQSPTHLIKTRGQQVTLRCSPKSGHDTVSWYQQALGQGPQFIFQYYEEEERQRGNFPDRFSGHQFPNYSSELNVNALLLGDSALYLCASSLGTGAFYEQYFGPGTRLTVT.

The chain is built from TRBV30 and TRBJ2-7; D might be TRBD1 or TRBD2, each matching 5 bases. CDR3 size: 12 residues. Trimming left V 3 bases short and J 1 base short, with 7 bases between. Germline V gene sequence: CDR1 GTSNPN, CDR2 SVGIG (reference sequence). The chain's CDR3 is CAWRGDSYEQYF. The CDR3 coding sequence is TGTGCCTGGAGGGGGGATTCCTACGAGCAGTACTTC.

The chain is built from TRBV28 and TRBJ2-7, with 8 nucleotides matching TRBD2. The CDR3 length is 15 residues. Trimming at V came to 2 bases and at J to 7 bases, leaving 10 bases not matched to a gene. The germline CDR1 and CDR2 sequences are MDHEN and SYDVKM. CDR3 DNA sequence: TGTGCCAGCAGTTTACTCCGGGAGGGCCTCTATGAGCAGTACTTC. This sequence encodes CASSLLREGLYEQYF.

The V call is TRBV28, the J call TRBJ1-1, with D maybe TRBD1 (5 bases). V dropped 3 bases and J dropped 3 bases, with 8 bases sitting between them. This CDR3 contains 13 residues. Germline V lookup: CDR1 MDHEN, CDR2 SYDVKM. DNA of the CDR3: TGTGCCAGCAGTTTGACCAGGGACACTGAAGCTTTCTTT. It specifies CASSLTRDTEAFF. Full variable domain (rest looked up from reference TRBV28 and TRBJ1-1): DVKVTQSSRYLVKRTGEKVFLECVQDMDHENMFWYRQDPGLGLRLIYFSYDVKMKEKGDIPEGYSVSREKKERFSLILESASTNQTSMYLCASSLTRDTEAFFGQGTRLTVV.

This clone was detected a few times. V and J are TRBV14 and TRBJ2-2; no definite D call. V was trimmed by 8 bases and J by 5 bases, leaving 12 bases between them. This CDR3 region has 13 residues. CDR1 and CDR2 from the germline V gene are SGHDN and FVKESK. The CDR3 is CASSFDLTGELFF. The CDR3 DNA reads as TGTGCCAGCTCTTTCGACCTTACCGGGGAGCTGTTTTTT.

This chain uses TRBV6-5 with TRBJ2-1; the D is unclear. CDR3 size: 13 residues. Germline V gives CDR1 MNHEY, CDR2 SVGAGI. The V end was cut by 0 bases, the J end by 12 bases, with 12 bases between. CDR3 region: CASSYSVVGVQFF. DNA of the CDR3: TGTGCCAGCAGTTACTCCGTCGTTGGTGTGCAGTTCTTC.

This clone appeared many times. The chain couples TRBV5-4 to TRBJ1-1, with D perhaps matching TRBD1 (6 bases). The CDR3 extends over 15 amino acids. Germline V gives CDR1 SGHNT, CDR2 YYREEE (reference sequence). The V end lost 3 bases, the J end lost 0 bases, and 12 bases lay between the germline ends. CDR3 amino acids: CASSYWGGVNTEAFF. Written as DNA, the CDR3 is TGTGCCAGCAGCTATTGGGGGGGCGTGAACACTGAAGCTTTCTTT.

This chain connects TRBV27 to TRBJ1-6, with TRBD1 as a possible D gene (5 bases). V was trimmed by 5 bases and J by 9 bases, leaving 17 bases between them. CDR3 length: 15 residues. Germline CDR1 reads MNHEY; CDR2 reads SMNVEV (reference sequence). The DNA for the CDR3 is TGTGCCAGCAGTCCAGGGACCTACATCGGTTCACCCCTCCACTTT. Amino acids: CASSPGTYIGSPLHF.

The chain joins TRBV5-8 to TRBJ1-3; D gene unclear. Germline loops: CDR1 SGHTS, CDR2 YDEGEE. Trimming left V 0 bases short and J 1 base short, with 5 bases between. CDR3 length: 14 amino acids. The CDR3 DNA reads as TGTGCCAGCAGCTTGGGGGGTTCTGGAAACACCATATATTTT. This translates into CASSLGGSGNTIYF.

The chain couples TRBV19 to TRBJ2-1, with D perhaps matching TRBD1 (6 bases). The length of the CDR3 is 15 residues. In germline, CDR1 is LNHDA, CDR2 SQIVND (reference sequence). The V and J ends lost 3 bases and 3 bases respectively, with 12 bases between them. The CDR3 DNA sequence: TGTGCCAGTAGTATGCCTGGACAGAGCTACAATGAGCAGTTCTTC. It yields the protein CASSMPGQSYNEQFF.

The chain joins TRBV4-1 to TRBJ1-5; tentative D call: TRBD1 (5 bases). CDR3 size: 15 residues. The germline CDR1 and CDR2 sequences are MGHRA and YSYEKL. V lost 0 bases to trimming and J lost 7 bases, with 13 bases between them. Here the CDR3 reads CASSQDTGEYQPQHF. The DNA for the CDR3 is TGCGCCAGCAGCCAAGATACAGGAGAATACCAGCCCCAGCATTTT.

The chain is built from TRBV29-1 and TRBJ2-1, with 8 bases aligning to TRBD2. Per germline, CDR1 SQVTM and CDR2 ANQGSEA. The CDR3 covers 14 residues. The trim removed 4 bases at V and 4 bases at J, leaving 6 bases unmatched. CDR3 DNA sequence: TGCAGCGTTGCCCTAGCGGGTGCGTACAATGAGCAGTTCTTC. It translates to CSVALAGAYNEQFF.

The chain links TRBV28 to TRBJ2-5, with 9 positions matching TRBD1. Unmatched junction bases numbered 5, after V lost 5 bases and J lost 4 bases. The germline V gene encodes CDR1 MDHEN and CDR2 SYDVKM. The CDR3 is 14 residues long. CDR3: CASSNRGQRETQYF. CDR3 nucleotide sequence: TGTGCCAGCAGTAACAGGGGGCAGCGAGAGACCCAGTACTTC.

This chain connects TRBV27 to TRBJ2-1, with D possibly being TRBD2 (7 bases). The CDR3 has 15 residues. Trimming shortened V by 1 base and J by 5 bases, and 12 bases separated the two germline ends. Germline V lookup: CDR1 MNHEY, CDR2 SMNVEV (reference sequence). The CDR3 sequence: CASSLLSGTNNEQFF. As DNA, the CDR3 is TGTGCCAGCAGTTTATTAAGCGGGACAAACAATGAGCAGTTCTTC.

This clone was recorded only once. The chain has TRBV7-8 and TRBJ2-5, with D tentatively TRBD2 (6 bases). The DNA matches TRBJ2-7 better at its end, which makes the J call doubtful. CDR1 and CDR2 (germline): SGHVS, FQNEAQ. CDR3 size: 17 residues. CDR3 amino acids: CASSLVDAGRTIYEQYF. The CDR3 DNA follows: TGTGCCAGCAGCTTAGTGGATGCAGGGAGGACGATCTACGAGCAGTACTTC.